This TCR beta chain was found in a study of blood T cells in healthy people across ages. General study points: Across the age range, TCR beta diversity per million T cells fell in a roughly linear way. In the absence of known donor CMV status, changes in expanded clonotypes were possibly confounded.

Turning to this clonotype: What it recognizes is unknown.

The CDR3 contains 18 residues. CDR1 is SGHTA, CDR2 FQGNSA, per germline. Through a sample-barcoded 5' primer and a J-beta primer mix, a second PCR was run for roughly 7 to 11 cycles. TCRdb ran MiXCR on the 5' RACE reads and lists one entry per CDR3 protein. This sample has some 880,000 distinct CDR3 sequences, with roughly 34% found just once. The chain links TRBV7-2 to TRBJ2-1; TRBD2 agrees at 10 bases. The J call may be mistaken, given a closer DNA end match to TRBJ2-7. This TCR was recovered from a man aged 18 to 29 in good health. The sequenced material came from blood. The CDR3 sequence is CASSTPGLARSSYNEQYF. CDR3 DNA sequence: TGTGCCAGCAGCACCCCGGGACTAGCGAGGAGCTCCTACAATGAGCAGTACTTC.